Following are 21 T cell receptor beta chains from one sample sequenced in a study of blood T cell repertoires in COVID-19. Sequenced by immunoSEQ multiplex PCR; TCRdb stores in-frame clones only, minus some. Of 90,000 or so clones in the sample, roughly 90% are singletons; the top ten hold approximately 4.3%. Sequenced material: peripheral blood. Source of these receptors: a woman older than 75 with active or convalescent COVID-19.

The rearrangement links TRBV6-6 to TRBJ2-2; D call uncertain. Trimming left V 6 bases short and J 6 bases short, with 8 bases between. The CDR3 totals 12 residues. The germline CDR1 and CDR2 sequences are MNHNY and SVGAGI (reference sequence). The CDR3 DNA sequence: TGTGCCAGCAGACCAGCGTCCGGGGAGCTGTTTTTT. Translating it yields CASRPASGELFF.

This clone has just one count. The chain employs TRBV7-2 and TRBJ1-5, with unresolved D. The CDR3 spans 15 residues. V lost 4 bases to trimming and J lost 1 base, with 11 bases between them. CDR1 and CDR2 from the germline V gene are SGHTA and FQGNSA. The CDR3 spells CASSSDLISNQPQHF. As DNA, the CDR3 is TGTGCCAGCAGCTCCGACTTAATCAGCAATCAGCCCCAGCATTTT.

The gene calls are TRBV10-1 and TRBJ1-4; possibly TRBD1 for D (5 bases). The CDR3 spans 13 residues. The ends were cut back, 4 bases at V and 7 bases at J, with 10 bases in the middle. CDR1 and CDR2 from the germline V gene are WNHNN and SYGVQD (reference sequence). In DNA form, the CDR3 reads TGCGCCAGCAGTGCCAGGGTTGGTGAAAAACTGTTTTTT. It encodes CASSARVGEKLFF.

This clone appeared once. The chain has TRBV5-1 and TRBJ2-5; TRBD2 aligns across 8 bases. Germline CDR1 SGHRS, CDR2 YFSETQ. The length of the CDR3 is 13 residues. V was clipped by 7 bases and J by 2 bases; unmatched bases: 4. The CDR3 DNA follows: TGCGCCAGCGCAACTAGCGGTCAAGAGACCCAGTACTTC. Residues: CASATSGQETQYF.

The CDR3 sequence: CASSPGGWDGYTF. CDR3 nucleotides: TGCGCCAGCAGCCCAGGGGGCTGGGATGGCTACACCTTC. V gene TRBV5-1 combines with J gene TRBJ1-2; 8 nucleotides line up with TRBD1. Germline lookup yields CDR1 SGHRS and CDR2 YFSETQ. V dropped 4 bases and J dropped 6; count of bases not matched to a gene: 5. The CDR3 extends over 13 amino acids.

The chain employs TRBV3-1 (or the pseudogene TRBV3-2) and TRBJ1-2; a weak D match, TRBD1 (5 bases). Trimming stripped 7 bases from V and 2 bases from J, with 14 bases between. CDR1 is LGHDT and CDR2 is YNNKEL in the germline V gene (reference sequence). The length of the CDR3 is 14 residues. The CDR3 region is CASTPNHRNYGYTF. In DNA form, the CDR3 reads TGTGCCAGCACCCCAAATCACAGGAACTATGGCTACACCTTC.

This chain links TRBV9 with TRBJ1-6; D gene unclear. Trimming removed 1 base at V and 9 bases at J, with 11 bases between. The CDR3 has 14 residues. Germline lookup yields CDR1 SGDLS and CDR2 YYNGEE. The CDR3 bases are TGTGCCAGCAGCGTAACAGCAGATCCTTCACCCCTCCACTTT. It yields the protein CASSVTADPSPLHF.

This chain connects TRBV18 to TRBJ1-3; unclear D gene. The length of the CDR3 is 16 residues. V was trimmed by 4 bases and J by 1 base, leaving 14 bases between them. Germline V gene data show CDR1 as KGHSH and CDR2 as LQKENI. As DNA, the CDR3 is TGTGCCAGCTCACTAAAGGAGGGAGATTCTGGAAACACCATATATTTT. Its translation is CASSLKEGDSGNTIYF.

The V call is TRBV2, the J call TRBJ2-1, with a tentative D call TRBD2 (6 bases). This CDR3 contains 14 residues. Germline CDR1 SNHLY, CDR2 FYNNEI. The V gene lost 8 bases and the J gene lost 9 bases, with 20 bases spanning the gap. The CDR3 bases are TGTGCCAGCCTCCGGGACTTTAGCCTTATTGAGCAGTTCTTC. It translates to CASLRDFSLIEQFF.

Only one count was recorded for this clone. The chain has TRBV20-1 and TRBJ2-7; 9 bases are shared with TRBD1. This CDR3 has 16 residues. The junction had 13 bases not matched to a gene; V was cut back by 3 bases and J by 4 bases. Germline values: CDR1 DFQATT, CDR2 SNEGSKA (reference sequence). CDR3 in DNA: TGCAGTGCTAGTGGTCTGACAGGGGGTCTAGGGTACGAGCAGTACTTC. Its translation is CSASGLTGGLGYEQYF.

The chain uses TRBV28 and TRBJ1-6; D may be TRBD1 (6 bases). CDR3 size: 15 residues. Germline-derived CDR1 and CDR2 are MDHEN and SYDVKM. Trimming shortened V by 6 bases and J by 7 bases, and 16 bases separated the two germline ends. The CDR3 DNA sequence: TGTGCCAGCAGACTCCGGGACATAGGGAATTCACCCCTCCACTTT. It specifies CASRLRDIGNSPLHF.

The rearrangement uses TRBV28 and TRBJ2-7, with TRBD1 matching over 11 bases. The ends lost 5 bases at V and 6 bases at J; junction bases unmatched: 9. CDR3 size: 15 residues. Germline V gene sequence: CDR1 MDHEN, CDR2 SYDVKM. CDR3 sequence reads: CASSPRGQGGTEQYF. The CDR3 DNA is TGTGCCAGCAGTCCCCGGGGACAGGGGGGGACCGAGCAGTACTTC.

The chain couples TRBV6-5 to TRBJ2-7; weak D call: TRBD1 (6 bases). The germline V and J ends were trimmed by 2 bases and 2 bases, with 13 bases remaining between them. The CDR3 runs to 15 residues. CDR1 MNHEY and CDR2 SVGAGI come from the germline V gene. The CDR3 bases are TGTGCCAGCAGTTACGACCAACAGGGTCCCTACGAGCAGTACTTC. Amino acid sequence: CASSYDQQGPYEQYF.

The chain uses TRBV30 and TRBJ2-7, with 10 bases fitting TRBD1. The V and J ends lost 6 bases and 4 bases, in that order; junction bases with no gene match: 12. Per the germline V gene, CDR1 is GTSNPN and CDR2 is SVGIG (reference sequence). CDR3 size: 15 residues. The CDR3 DNA reads TGTGCCTGTCTTCGCCGGGGACAGGGGTATTACGAGCAGTACTTC. Protein product: CACLRRGQGYYEQYF.

The chain carries TRBV7-2 and TRBJ1-2; possible D gene TRBD1, 6 bases. The CDR3 runs to 13 residues. Trimming removed 5 bases from V and 6 bases from J, with 13 bases in between. Germline V gene data show CDR1 as SGHTA and CDR2 as FQGNSA. The CDR3 sequence is CASSLRSGDGYTF. The CDR3 DNA reads as TGTGCCAGCAGCCTAAGATCAGGGGATGGCTACACCTTC.

V is TRBV15 and J is TRBJ2-7; TRBD1 matches at 7 bases. This CDR3 has 14 residues. J gave up 2 bases and V 4 bases, and 5 bases lay outside the gene matches. CDR1 and CDR2 from the germline V gene are LNHNV and YYDKDF (reference sequence). In nucleotides, the CDR3 is TGTGCCACCAGCAAGGACAGGTTCACCTACGAGCAGTACTTC. As protein: CATSKDRFTYEQYF.

The J gene is TRBJ1-5, the V gene TRBV19; TRBD1 is a possible D gene (6 bases). The CDR3 is 12 amino acids. Looked up from germline, CDR1 is LNHDA and CDR2 is SQIVND (reference sequence). Trimming removed 6 bases at V and 6 bases at J, with 9 bases between. CDR3 amino acids: CASRGGRQPQHF. In DNA form, the CDR3 reads TGTGCCAGTAGGGGGGGGCGTCAGCCCCAGCATTTT.

The rearrangement joins TRBV29-1 to TRBJ1-2, with TRBD1 as a possible D gene (6 bases). Trimming removed 7 bases from V and 2 bases from J, with 11 bases in between. Per the germline V gene, CDR1 is SQVTM and CDR2 is ANQGSEA. The length of the CDR3 is 12 residues. The CDR3 is CSAHTGNYGYTF. The CDR3 DNA reads as TGCAGCGCCCACACAGGGAACTATGGCTACACCTTC.

This clone showed up just once. The chain joins TRBV7-2 to TRBJ2-2; TRBD1 is a possible D gene (6 bases). Trimming pared 6 bases from V and 0 bases from J, leaving 8 bases between. From germline, CDR1 is SGHTA and CDR2 FQGNSA. The CDR3 is made up of 14 amino acids. CDR3 bases: TGTGCCAGCAGACAGGGTTCGAACACCGGGGAGCTGTTTTTT. Translation gives CASRQGSNTGELFF.

This chain connects TRBV28 to TRBJ2-1; 10 bases line up with TRBD2. The CDR3 runs 20 residues. J was trimmed by 0 bases and V by 5 bases; bases with no gene match: 16. Per germline, CDR1 MDHEN and CDR2 SYDVKM. CDR3 in DNA: TGTGCCAGCAGTCCTACTAGCGGGAAGGCTTTCCAGGGCTCCTACAATGAGCAGTTCTTC. Translating it yields CASSPTSGKAFQGSYNEQFF.

This sequence joins TRBV27 and TRBJ2-3; 7 bases agree with TRBD2. Germline CDR1 MNHEY, CDR2 SMNVEV (reference sequence). The CDR3 covers 15 residues. V was clipped by 5 bases and J by 0 bases; unmatched bases: 5. The CDR3 sequence: CASSGGSFSTDTQYF. In DNA form, the CDR3 reads TGTGCCAGCAGTGGCGGGAGTTTCAGCACAGATACGCAGTATTTT.